What follows is one TCR beta chain and its context. Antigen: not known. With ipilimumab providing CTLA-4 blockade, focal radiation was administered to patients who had chemo-refractory metastatic non-small-cell lung cancer. The data originate from a study of radiotherapy plus CTLA-4 blockade in lung cancer. Whole-study findings and limits: It was early blood T cell clone dynamics, with interferon-beta, that reportedly best predicted response. Following radiotherapy plus ipilimumab, tumor-derived TCR clones expanded in the blood.

Method: immunoSEQ multiplex PCR; TCRdb's copy keeps in-frame clones and lacks some. The sample comprises some 60,000 clones, over 75% of which are singletons, and 16% rests with the top ten. Germline CDR1 MDHEN, CDR2 SYDVKM. Deletions cut 5 bases from V and 6 bases from J, with 14 bases between. The CDR3 is 15 amino acids. This clonotype was sampled from a human donor with non-small cell lung cancer who had a complete response to radiotherapy plus ipilimumab. The chain couples TRBV28 to TRBJ1-6; D is possibly TRBD1 (5 bases). The sequences come from peripheral blood, collected from a patient treated with radiotherapy plus ipilimumab. As DNA, the CDR3 is TGTGCCAGCAGTCCTGACACCGGGGGTAATTCACCCCTCCACTTT. It specifies CASSPDTGGNSPLHF.